This note documents a single TCR beta chain sequence. Its antigen is unidentified. This specimen belongs to a study of memory CD4+ T cells and cytomegalovirus serostatus. About the study: Healthy Belgian adult donors included roughly ten CMV-positive and some 24 CMV-negative people.

General study results and limits: The CMV-associated TCR signature appears largely within the CD4+ memory repertoire. Of 150 to 200 reported CMV TCRbeta sequences, about 70 were found in memory CD4+ repertoires.

Single viable CD3+CD4+CD8-CD45RO+ cells were sorted as the memory CD4+ T cells. Serostatus was set by detecting CMV pp150, pp28, p38, p52 IgG. J gave up 2 bases and V 3 bases, and 14 bases lay outside the gene matches. The CDR3 sequence is 19 residues long. Germline assignment: CDR1 MGHRA and CDR2 YSYEKL. The assay was immunoSEQ multiplex PCR, and TCRdb's table has in-frame clones only and misses some. This sample yields 45,000 to 70,000 clones, of which more than 70% are seen a single time; about 0.48% belongs to the top ten. The source material was memory CD4+ T cells from blood. This chain connects TRBV4-1 to TRBJ2-3; TRBD2 matches 10 bases. This receptor was taken from an adult in good health and CMV-seronegative. Some clones in this sample may be carry-over from other donors' samples. CDR3 DNA: TGCGCCAGCAGCCAGACTCTAGCGGGAGAATCATGGGCCACAGATACGCAGTATTTT. It specifies CASSQTLAGESWATDTQYF.